A few counts support the clone carrying this TCR beta chain. These data are taken from a study of blood T cell repertoires in COVID-19. Turning to the study itself: Samples came from the United States, Italy and Spain, spanning acute and convalescent COVID-19. T cells, B-cell-depleted T cells, or PBMCs supplied cDNA or gDNA.

Trimming removed 6 bases from V and 7 bases from J; junction bases left unmatched: 10. Germline loops: CDR1 SGHKS, CDR2 YYEKEE (reference sequence). The CDR3 is 15 residues long. Source study methods: Using reference gene primer amplification, nucleated cell counts were estimated. Sequencing used immunoSEQ multiplex PCR; TCRdb keeps in-frame clones, though not all of them. The D gene and trimming were derived from the DNA, and the V and J assignments and clone size from that table. This table holds about 390,000 clones, 87% found once. Patients from Seattle were sampled longitudinally, starting during active infection.

This sequence joins TRBV5-5 and TRBJ2-1; TRBD2 agrees at 10 bases. The TCR sequence derives from a woman aged 55-69 years with COVID-19, enrolled during active disease. Sequencing was performed on peripheral blood. In DNA, the CDR3 is TGTGCCAGCAACCTGTTAGCGGGGGGTCGTAATGAGCAGTTCTTC. As protein: CASNLLAGGRNEQFF. The full variable domain, with the rest looked up from reference TRBV5-5 and TRBJ2-1, is DAGVTQSPTHLIKTRGQQVTLRCSPISGHKSVSWYQQVLGQGPQFIFQYYEKEERGRGNFPDRFSARQFPNYSSELNVNALLLGDSALYLCASNLLAGGRNEQFFGPGTRLTVL.